Listed below are T cell receptor beta chains from one sample, sequenced in a study of T cells in Graves' hyperthyroidism and ophthalmopathy. Using its own MiXCR run on the multiplex PCR reads, TCRdb lists one record per CDR3 protein. Among roughly 840,000 distinct CDR3 sequences listed, over 35% were seen once. Sequences were obtained from blood. The receptors derive from a man between 18 and 35 years old with Graves' hyperthyroidism. Each CDR3 is given with its conserved first and last residue. Fields, in order: V gene, clone size, J gene, D gene, CDR3 DNA, CDR3 protein. D genes are given only for firm matches. Clone size is given for some rows only: seen once, a few or many times, or a class if the clone is expanded.

TRBV20-1	many	TRBJ1-5	.	TGCAGTGCTAGTTTAGGAACGGGCAATCAGCCCCAGCATTTT	CSASLGTGNQPQHF
TRBV12-3/TRBV12-4	.	TRBJ1-5	TRBD1	TGTGCCAGCAGTTTAGGCCGACAGGGCTACCGACAGCCCCAGCATTTT	CASSLGRQGYRQPQHF
TRBV12-3/TRBV12-4	few	TRBJ1-5	.	TGTGCCAGCAGTTCATTTAGCAATCAGCCCCAGCATTTT	CASSSFSNQPQHF
TRBV7-2	many	TRBJ2-7	.	TGTGCCAGCAGCCCCGAGCGGTACGAGCAGTACTTC	CASSPERYEQYF
TRBV19	few	TRBJ1-5	.	TGTGCCAGCAGGGTCGGACAGAACCTCAATCAGCCCCAGCATTTT	CASRVGQNLNQPQHF
TRBV20-1	few	TRBJ2-7	.	TGCAGTGCGAGACAACATCTTTCCTACGAGCAGTACTTC	CSARQHLSYEQYF
TRBV2	once	TRBJ2-7	TRBD1	TGTGCCACAGGTGGGCAGGGGGCTGCGCGGAGGGACGAGCAGTACTTC	CATGGQGAARRDEQYF
TRBV19	once	TRBJ2-7	TRBD2	TGTGCCAGTAGTATCCTAGCGGCTTCCTCCTACGAGCAGTACTTC	CASSILAASSYEQYF
TRBV6-1	.	TRBJ1-5	.	TGTGCCAGCAGTGACCCGTCGGGAGAAATCAATCAGCCCCAGCATTTT	CASSDPSGEINQPQHF
TRBV9	few	TRBJ2-5	.	TGTGCCAGCAGCGAGGACCTAGGAGAGACCCAGTACTTC	CASSEDLGETQYF
TRBV25-1	many	TRBJ1-4	.	TGTGCCAGCCTAGGACAGCTGAATGAAAAACTGTTTTTT	CASLGQLNEKLFF
TRBV5-1	few	TRBJ2-7	.	TGCGCCAGCAGCTTGTGGGCGCTTTCCTACGAGCAGTACTTC	CASSLWALSYEQYF
TRBV7-2	few	TRBJ1-5	TRBD1	TGTGCCAGCAGACAGGGGTGGAATCAGCCCCAGCATTTT	CASRQGWNQPQHF
TRBV29-1	many	TRBJ2-7	TRBD2	TGCAGCGTTGGGACTAGCGGTACCTACGAGCAGTACTTC	CSVGTSGTYEQYF
TRBV7-9	many	TRBJ2-2	.	TGTGCCAGCAGCCCACTTAGCGGCAACACCGGGGAGCTGTTTTTT	CASSPLSGNTGELFF
TRBV12-3/TRBV12-4	.	TRBJ2-2	.	TGTGCCAGCGTTATTGCCTTTCCGAACACCGGGGAGCTGTTTTTT	CASVIAFPNTGELFF
TRBV20-1	many	TRBJ2-5	TRBD2	TGCAGTGCTAGTGAGGGAGGGAAAGAGACCCAGTACTTC	CSASEGGKETQYF
TRBV2	few	TRBJ2-7	.	TGTGCCAGCCGCCTCGTGGCGGATCCTCACTACGAGCAGTACTTC	CASRLVADPHYEQYF
TRBV19	few	TRBJ2-7	TRBD1	TGTGCCAGTGGGGAGACAGGGGGCTCAACCTACGAGCAGTACTTC	CASGETGGSTYEQYF
TRBV7-8	many	TRBJ2-5	.	TGTGCCAGCAGCTTAAACAGCAGATCATCGCGGATCCAGTACTTC	CASSLNSRSSRIQYF
TRBV29-1	many	TRBJ1-1	.	TGCAGCGCCCTTACCGGGACATATTCCGCGGGGGCTGAAGCTTTCTTT	CSALTGTYSAGAEAFF
TRBV14	.	TRBJ1-5	TRBD1	TGTGCCAGCAGCCAAGTCCGGGGTCAGGGGGAGACCCAGCATTTT	CASSQVRGQGETQHF
TRBV5-1	few	TRBJ2-2	.	TGCGCCAGCAGCAAGGGACAGAACACCGGGGAGCTGTTTTTT	CASSKGQNTGELFF
TRBV10-2	many	TRBJ2-7	.	TGCGCCACTTCGGACGGTTCCGAGCAGTACTTC	CATSDGSEQYF
TRBV19	few	TRBJ1-1	.	TGTGCCAGCAGTCTTGTCGTGGGGAACCAGGGAATAACTGAAGCTTTCTTT	CASSLVVGNQGITEAFF
TRBV7-6	.	TRBJ1-2	.	TGTGCCAGCACTTTTGGGTCCTATGGCTACACCTTC	CASTFGSYGYTF
TRBV5-1	.	TRBJ2-5	.	TGCGCCAGCAGCCCTCTCGTGGGAGACGTGACCCAGTACTTC	CASSPLVGDVTQYF
TRBV19	many	TRBJ1-6	TRBD1	TGTGCCAGTAGTATAGGGGGGACAGCCCATTCACCCCTCCACTTT	CASSIGGTAHSPLHF
TRBV7-7	many	TRBJ1-1	.	TGTGCCAGCAGTCGGGCAGAGAACACTGAAGCTTTCTTT	CASSRAENTEAFF
TRBV5-1	few	TRBJ1-3	.	TGCGCCAGCAGCTTGGGAACGGACTCTGGAAACACCATATATTTT	CASSLGTDSGNTIYF
TRBV12-3/TRBV12-4	.	TRBJ1-1	.	TGTGCCAGCAGTTCTGGGGGGGTGCACACTGAAGCTTTCTTT	CASSSGGVHTEAFF
TRBV11-2	few	TRBJ1-1	.	TGTGCCAGCACTGAGACAGGCGACAACACTGAAGCTTTCTTT	CASTETGDNTEAFF
TRBV29-1	many	TRBJ2-2	.	TGCAGCGCTACCCATGGGGCCGGGGAGCTGTTTTTT	CSATHGAGELFF
TRBV2	.	TRBJ2-7	.	TGTGCCAGCAGTTACAAGAGGGGGAGCTCCTACGAGCAGTACTTC	CASSYKRGSSYEQYF
TRBV10-2	.	TRBJ1-5	.	TGCGCCAGCAGTGGTGGGCTAGCGGGGCGAGAGACCCAGCATTTT	CASSGGLAGRETQHF
TRBV7-2	many	TRBJ2-5	.	TGTGCCAGCAGCCACCCGGGGGAGACCCAGTACTTC	CASSHPGETQYF
TRBV7-2	many	TRBJ1-4	TRBD1	TGTGCCAGCAGCTTAATATGGGACAGGGGGCGAAGAGGTGAAAAACTGTTTTTT	CASSLIWDRGRRGEKLFF
TRBV29-1	many	TRBJ2-7	.	TGCAGCGTCGGATCGGGACGCTCCTACGAGCAGTACTTC	CSVGSGRSYEQYF
TRBV27	few	TRBJ1-5	TRBD1	TGTGCCAGCAGTGGAGTGGGGACAGGTAATCAGCCCCAGCATTTT	CASSGVGTGNQPQHF
TRBV15	.	TRBJ1-5	.	TGTGCCACCAGCAGGGGACAACACCAAGAGACCCAGCATTTT	CATSRGQHQETQHF
TRBV2	.	TRBJ2-1	TRBD1	TGTGCCAGCAGTGAAGGGGACAGGGGGTACAATGAGCAGTTCTTC	CASSEGDRGYNEQFF
TRBV2	.	TRBJ2-7	TRBD2	TGTGCCAGCAGTCCTCTAGCGGGGGTGGCCTACGAGCAGTACTTC	CASSPLAGVAYEQYF
TRBV20-1	few	TRBJ2-7	TRBD2	TGCAGTGCTATGAATTCGGGACTAGGAGTCGAGCAGTACTTC	CSAMNSGLGVEQYF
TRBV5-4	.	TRBJ1-5	.	TGCGCCAGCAGCCGACCGGAAGATCAGCCCCAGCATTTT	CASSRPEDQPQHF
TRBV9	.	TRBJ2-5	.	TGTGCCAGCAGCGTAGATCCCGGGTTGCGGGGACGAGAGACCCAGTACTTC	CASSVDPGLRGRETQYF
TRBV12-3/TRBV12-4	.	TRBJ1-3	.	TGTGCCAGCGTCCGGGTGAGCTCTGGAAACACCATATATTTT	CASVRVSSGNTIYF
TRBV7-3	.	TRBJ1-3	.	TGTGCCAGCAGCTTAGACAGCTCTGGAAGCACCATATATTTT	CASSLDSSGSTIYF
TRBV10-3	many	TRBJ1-3	.	TGTGCCATCAGTGATAGGGGCTCTGGAAACACCATATATTTT	CAISDRGSGNTIYF
TRBV10-3	many	TRBJ1-3	.	TGTGCCATCAGTGTGGGGGACTCTGGAAACACCATATATTTT	CAISVGDSGNTIYF
TRBV24-1	many	TRBJ1-1	.	TGTGCCACCAGTGATAACGATTACACTGAAGCTTTCTTT	CATSDNDYTEAFF
TRBV12-3/TRBV12-4	.	TRBJ2-2	.	TGTGCCAGCATAACCGACGGGGAGCTGTTTTTT	CASITDGELFF
TRBV9	.	TRBJ2-5	.	TGTGCCAGCAGCGTAGCGGCGCGACCCGGGGAGACCCAGTACTTC	CASSVAARPGETQYF
TRBV20-1	many	TRBJ2-7	.	TGCAGTGCCGCCCCAGCTACCTACGAGCAGTACTTC	CSAAPATYEQYF
TRBV10-3	.	TRBJ1-5	.	TGTGCCAGCAGTGAAAGAAATCGGGGGGGCAATCAGCCCCAGCATTTT	CASSERNRGGNQPQHF
TRBV14	.	TRBJ2-7	TRBD2	TGTGCCAGCAGTGTAGCGGGGTATTCCTACGAGCAGTACTTC	CASSVAGYSYEQYF
TRBV7-3	many	TRBJ1-3	.	TGTGCCAGCAGCTTAGGTGCCGGGGACGGAAACACCATATATTTT	CASSLGAGDGNTIYF